A single sample is the source of the 21 T cell receptor beta chains below, sequenced in a study of STAT5B mutations in CD4+ large granular lymphocyte leukemia. The assay was immunoSEQ multiplex PCR, and TCRdb's table has in-frame clones only and misses some. This table holds more than 30,000 clones, roughly 71% found once. Material: CD4+ T cells from blood buffy coats. Every receptor here comes from a human donor in good health.

The CDR3 DNA reads TGTGCCAGCAGCTTAGAGACAGGGGTGGGAAACACCATATATTTT. It yields the protein CASSLETGVGNTIYF. V and J are TRBV7-8 and TRBJ1-3; TRBD1 matches 8 bases. CDR1 and CDR2 (germline): SGHVS, FQNEAQ. V gave up 1 base and J gave up 4 bases; unmatched junction bases: 3. This CDR3 spans 15 amino acids.

The rearrangement uses TRBV19 and TRBJ2-7, with 8 bases matching TRBD1. J was trimmed by 1 base and V by 3 bases; bases with no gene match: 8. CDR1 is LNHDA and CDR2 is SQIVND in the germline V gene (reference sequence). The CDR3 covers 16 residues. The CDR3 protein is CASSMVWDRLSYEQYF. CDR3 nucleotides: TGTGCCAGTAGTATGGTATGGGACAGGCTTTCCTACGAGCAGTACTTC.

The gene calls are TRBV6-5 and TRBJ1-1, with TRBD1 matching 7 bases. Per germline, CDR1 MNHEY and CDR2 SVGAGI. Trimming removed 6 bases from V and 4 bases from J; junction bases left unmatched: 8. The CDR3 runs 14 residues. Written as DNA, the CDR3 is TGTGCCAGCAGGCAGCCAAGGGGGCTCACTGAAGCTTTCTTT. This sequence encodes CASRQPRGLTEAFF.

The rearrangement joins TRBV6-6 to TRBJ1-1, with 9 nucleotides matching TRBD1. Germline-derived CDR1 and CDR2 are MNHNY and SVGAGI (reference sequence). The CDR3 loop spans 15 amino acids. The V gene end was trimmed by 6 bases and the J gene end by 1 base; junction bases not matched to a gene: 6. The CDR3 DNA sequence: TGTGCCAGCAGATTCCCGGGACAGGGGAACACTGAAGCTTTCTTT. Amino acids: CASRFPGQGNTEAFF.

The V call is TRBV4-3, the J call TRBJ1-4; the D is unclear. Germline values: CDR1 LGHNA, CDR2 YSLEER. The V gene lost 0 bases and the J gene lost 8 bases, with 13 bases spanning the gap. The CDR3 consists of 15 residues. CDR3 sequence: CASSQEVTVGEKLFF. The DNA of the CDR3 is TGCGCCAGCAGCCAAGAGGTTACGGTTGGAGAAAAACTGTTTTTT.

The chain is built from TRBV7-6 and TRBJ1-1; D not resolved. Germline CDR1 SGHVS, CDR2 FNYEAQ. The CDR3 spans 14 residues. V gave up 5 bases and J gave up 4 bases, with 14 bases separating them. The CDR3 loop reads CASSLQTVGTEAFF. CDR3 DNA sequence: TGTGCCAGCAGCCTACAAACAGTGGGCACTGAAGCTTTCTTT.

V and J are TRBV9 and TRBJ1-2; no definite D call. Between the trimmed V and J ends, which lost 1 base and 0 bases, there was a span of 7 bases. The CDR3 covers 14 residues. Germline CDR1 reads SGDLS; CDR2 reads YYNGEE. The CDR3 sequence: CASSVSPTNYGYTF. In nucleotides, the CDR3 is TGTGCCAGCAGCGTAAGTCCCACTAACTATGGCTACACCTTC.

This clone was detected only once. The chain's CDR3 is CASARDSLRDYGYTF. CDR3 coding DNA: TGTGCCAGTGCCAGGGACAGCCTAAGAGACTATGGCTACACCTTC. This rearrangement joins TRBV2 to TRBJ1-2; 7 positions match TRBD1. V lost 9 bases and J lost 3; bases outside the gene matches: 13. The CDR3 is made up of 15 amino acids. Germline CDR1 and CDR2: SNHLY and FYNNEI. The full variable domain, with the rest looked up from reference TRBV2 and TRBJ1-2, is EPEVTQTPSHQVTQMGQEVILRCVPISNHLYFYWYRQILGQKVEFLVSFYNNEISEKSEIFDDQFSVERPDGSNFTLKIRSTKLEDSAMYFCASARDSLRDYGYTFGSGTRLTVV.

The rearrangement links TRBV5-1 to TRBJ2-1, with D maybe TRBD1 (5 bases). The CDR3 runs 16 residues. The V end was cut by 0 bases, the J end by 3 bases, with 13 bases between. The germline gives CDR1 SGHRS, CDR2 YFSETQ. The CDR3: CASSLGGTDSYNEQFF. The CDR3 DNA sequence: TGCGCCAGCAGCTTGGGGGGTACCGACAGCTACAATGAGCAGTTCTTC.

This sequence joins TRBV9 and TRBJ1-5; D not resolved. Trimming stripped 6 bases from V and 0 bases from J, with 19 bases between. Germline CDR1 reads SGDLS; CDR2 reads YYNGEE. This CDR3 contains 17 residues. CDR3: CASNGRAGSASNQPQHF. In DNA form, the CDR3 reads TGTGCCAGCAACGGGAGGGCAGGTTCCGCTAGCAATCAGCCCCAGCATTTT.

The chain uses TRBV5-6 and TRBJ1-2; weak D call: TRBD1 (6 bases). This CDR3 comprises 13 residues. Germline-derived CDR1 and CDR2 are SGHDT and YYEEEE. Trimming pared 5 bases from V and 4 bases from J, leaving 12 bases between. CDR3 sequence reads: CASSRQGTYGYTF. In nucleotides, the CDR3 is TGTGCCAGCAGTCGGCAGGGGACCTATGGCTACACCTTC.

This chain connects TRBV5-4 to TRBJ1-1, with D hard to call. V lost 3 bases, J lost 5 bases, and 11 bases lay in between. Germline V gene data show CDR1 as SGHNT and CDR2 as YYREEE (reference sequence). CDR3 length: 13 amino acids. CDR3 DNA sequence: TGTGCCAGCAGCTCCCCCGTTCGAACTGAAGCTTTCTTT. Its translation: CASSSPVRTEAFF.

V usage is TRBV27 and J usage is TRBJ2-2; D is ambiguous. The CDR3 spans 16 residues. Trimming shortened V by 2 bases and J by 1 base, and 11 bases separated the two germline ends. Germline-derived CDR1 and CDR2 are MNHEY and SMNVEV (reference sequence). This CDR3 is CASSLAPIGNTGELFF. DNA of the CDR3: TGTGCCAGCAGTTTAGCCCCTATCGGGAACACCGGGGAGCTGTTTTTT.

In its sample, this clone was seen a few times. The same CDR3 is also encoded by other DNA sequences in this sample. The chain employs TRBV9 and TRBJ2-5; TRBD2 matches 7 bases. Looked up from germline, CDR1 is SGDLS and CDR2 is YYNGEE. Germline trimming cut 0 bases from V and 2 bases from J; bases unmatched to any gene: 1. This CDR3 is built from 14 residues. DNA for the CDR3: TGTGCCAGCAGCGTAGCGGGGGGACAAGAGACCCAGTACTTC. It yields the protein CASSVAGGQETQYF.

V and J are TRBV30 and TRBJ2-5, with 10 nucleotides matching TRBD1. Germline V gives CDR1 GTSNPN, CDR2 SVGIG (reference sequence). This CDR3 is built from 13 residues. J gave up 8 bases and V 3 bases, and 6 bases lay outside the gene matches. Here the CDR3 reads CAWRLGTGVTQYF. The CDR3 DNA follows: TGTGCCTGGAGGCTCGGGACAGGGGTTACCCAGTACTTC. The entire variable domain, with the rest obtained from reference TRBV30 and TRBJ2-5, is as follows: SQTIHQWPATLVQPVGSPLSLECTVEGTSNPNLYWYRQAAGRGLQLLFYSVGIGQISSEVPQNLSASRPQDRQFILSSKKLLLSDSGFYLCAWRLGTGVTQYFGPGTRLLVL.

The J gene is TRBJ2-7, the V gene TRBV4-3; 12 bases align to TRBD2. Trimming at V came to 1 base and at J to 4 bases, leaving 2 bases not matched to a gene. Germline V CDR1 and CDR2: LGHNA, YSLEER. The CDR3 extends over 15 amino acids. The CDR3 nucleotides are TGCGCCAGCAGCCAAGGGACTAGCGGGGCGTACGAGCAGTACTTC. Its protein is CASSQGTSGAYEQYF.

The chain carries TRBV18 and TRBJ2-5; D unresolved. CDR3 length equals 13 residues. With 0 bases removed from V and 2 bases from J, the gap between germline ends came to 4 bases. Germline lookup yields CDR1 KGHSH and CDR2 LQKENI. The CDR3: CASSPPAQETQYF. In DNA form, the CDR3 reads TGTGCCAGCTCACCACCAGCACAAGAGACCCAGTACTTC.

CDR3 sequence reads: CAWSGGLWTSGGFSGLAQYF. The CDR3 DNA reads as TGTGCCTGGAGTGGGGGACTGTGGACTAGCGGGGGGTTCTCGGGGTTGGCCCAGTACTTC. The chain recombines TRBV30 with TRBJ2-5; 14 nucleotides align to TRBD2. Trimming cost V 1 base and J 9 bases; bases outside gene matches: 22. Per germline, CDR1 GTSNPN and CDR2 SVGIG (reference sequence). The CDR3 runs 20 residues.

This chain joins TRBV2 and TRBJ2-5; 7 nucleotides align to TRBD2. CDR1 is SNHLY, CDR2 FYNNEI, per germline. The V segment lost 4 bases and the J segment 2 bases; nucleotides outside the gene matches: 7. The CDR3 loop spans 15 amino acids. CDR3 in DNA: TGTGCCAGCAGTGCTACGGGACTATCACAAGAGACCCAGTACTTC. This codes for CASSATGLSQETQYF.

The V and J genes are TRBV15 and TRBJ1-6, with a tentative D call TRBD1 (5 bases). Germline V lookup: CDR1 LNHNV, CDR2 YYDKDF (reference sequence). V was pared by 0 bases and J by 10 bases, with 13 bases between. This CDR3 comprises 15 residues. The DNA for the CDR3 is TGTGCCACCAGCAGAGATGGACAAGTCGGGTCACCCCTCCACTTT. Protein sequence: CATSRDGQVGSPLHF.

The chain recombines TRBV6-5 with TRBJ1-6; D not certain. This CDR3 has 14 amino acids. The V and J ends lost 6 bases and 5 bases respectively, with 11 bases between them. CDR1 and CDR2 from the germline V gene are MNHEY and SVGAGI. CDR3 nucleotides: TGTGCCAGCAGAACTGGCAGCGATAATTCACCCCTCCACTTT. Its translation is CASRTGSDNSPLHF.